These 12 T cell receptor beta chains share one sample of origin, sequenced in a study of cytomegalovirus exposure and HLA in healthy donors. 60 Vbeta and 13 Jbeta primers were used in PCR. Measured with immunoSEQ multiplex PCR; TCRdb has only the in-frame clones, and not every one. The repertoire has 75,000 to 100,000 clones, about two thirds of them found once; the top ten carry about 7.7%. Sequenced input: PBMCs. All receptors come from a man between 60 and 70 years old in good health and CMV-seronegative.

This clone was counted a few times. CDR3 in amino acids: CAISDRGLGGGEQFF. DNA for the CDR3: TGTGCCATCAGTGATAGGGGACTCGGGGGGGGTGAGCAGTTCTTC. The gene calls are TRBV10-3 and TRBJ2-1, with TRBD2 matching over 8 bases. CDR3 size: 15 residues. Losses at the gene ends were 3 bases for V and 9 bases for J; bases not matched to a gene: 10. Germline CDR1 ENHRY, CDR2 SYGVKD.

The chain couples TRBV9 to TRBJ2-3; tentative D call: TRBD2 (7 bases). Trimming left V 3 bases short and J 0 bases short, with 17 bases between. The germline CDR1 and CDR2 sequences are SGDLS and YYNGEE. This CDR3 has 17 amino acids. The chain's CDR3 is CASSEGGGGTSTDTQYF. The CDR3 DNA is TGTGCCAGCAGCGAGGGGGGGGGCGGCACTAGCACAGATACGCAGTATTTT. Supplemented by reference TRBV9 and TRBJ2-3, the full variable domain reads DSGVTQTPKHLITATGQRVTLRCSPRSGDLSVYWYQQSLDQGLQFLIQYYNGEERAKGNILERFSAQQFPDLHSELNLSSLELGDSALYFCASSEGGGGTSTDTQYFGPGTRLTVL.

The genes are TRBV29-1 and TRBJ2-2; D gene unclear. This CDR3 contains 13 residues. The germline gives CDR1 SQVTM, CDR2 ANQGSEA. With 7 bases removed from V and 1 base from J, the gap between germline ends came to 10 bases. The DNA of the CDR3 is TGCAGCGCGTACGCACTGAACACCGGGGAGCTGTTTTTT. This sequence encodes CSAYALNTGELFF.

This chain connects TRBV18 to TRBJ1-1; tentative D call: TRBD1 (5 bases). V was trimmed by 4 bases and J by 5 bases, leaving 14 bases between them. Looked up from germline, CDR1 is KGHSH and CDR2 is LQKENI. The CDR3 sequence is 14 residues long. The CDR3 coding sequence is TGTGCCAGCTCACTCGAATTCAGGGCAACTGAAGCTTTCTTT. Translating gives CASSLEFRATEAFF.

The CDR3 spells CASSLRTGARETQYF. Written as DNA, the CDR3 is TGTGCCAGCAGCCTGAGGACAGGGGCTCGGGAGACCCAGTACTTC. J is TRBJ2-5 and V is TRBV7-9; TRBD1 matches 9 bases. Germline assignment: CDR1 SEHNR and CDR2 FQNEAQ (reference sequence). V shed 5 bases, J shed 5 bases, and the junction held 9 bases outside the gene matches. The CDR3 runs 15 residues.

This chain uses TRBV7-2 with TRBJ1-2; TRBD1 aligns across 8 bases. This CDR3 spans 15 amino acids. V shed 1 base and J 0 bases; nucleotides not matched to a gene: 1. Germline CDR1 SGHTA, CDR2 FQGNSA. CDR3: CASSLGQGSNYGYTF. The CDR3 DNA sequence: TGTGCCAGCAGCTTAGGACAGGGGTCTAACTATGGCTACACCTTC.

This sequence joins TRBV19 and TRBJ1-1; 7 bases are shared with TRBD1. Trimming removed 7 bases from V and 5 bases from J; junction bases left unmatched: 13. CDR3 length: 15 residues. CDR1 and CDR2 from the germline V gene are LNHDA and SQIVND (reference sequence). The CDR3 here is CASTTTEGARTEAFF. In DNA, the CDR3 is TGTGCCAGTACAACGACAGAGGGGGCGCGTACTGAAGCTTTCTTT.

The chain has TRBV9 and TRBJ2-5, with D tentatively TRBD2 (7 bases). The CDR3 is made up of 15 amino acids. Trimming removed 3 bases at V and 5 bases at J, with 17 bases between. Per the germline V gene, CDR1 is SGDLS and CDR2 is YYNGEE. Written as DNA, the CDR3 is TGTGCCAGCAGCGGGGGGCGGGGGCGCCAGGAGACCCAGTACTTC. It specifies CASSGGRGRQETQYF. The whole variable domain, filled in from reference TRBV9 and TRBJ2-5, reads DSGVTQTPKHLITATGQRVTLRCSPRSGDLSVYWYQQSLDQGLQFLIQYYNGEERAKGNILERFSAQQFPDLHSELNLSSLELGDSALYFCASSGGRGRQETQYFGPGTRLLVL.

The V call is TRBV7-9, the J call TRBJ1-1; D remains ambiguous. Germline CDR1 and CDR2: SEHNR and FQNEAQ (reference sequence). The V end was cut by 0 bases, the J end by 2 bases, with 7 bases between. The CDR3 extends over 14 amino acids. CDR3 region: CASSLAVSNTEAFF. CDR3 in DNA: TGTGCCAGCAGCTTAGCGGTAAGCAACACTGAAGCTTTCTTT.

The genes are TRBV29-1 and TRBJ2-4; D is perhaps TRBD2 (6 bases). Germline CDR1 and CDR2: SQVTM and ANQGSEA. The length of the CDR3 is 13 residues. Deletions cut 1 base from V and 5 bases from J, with 9 bases between. The CDR3 DNA reads as TGCAGCGTTGAAGGGACTACCCAAAACATTCAGTACTTC. Amino acids: CSVEGTTQNIQYF.

V usage is TRBV18 and J usage is TRBJ2-1, with 11 bases matching TRBD2. The CDR3 has 15 residues. V was pared by 2 bases and J by 10 bases, with 7 bases of the junction left unmatched. Germline assignment: CDR1 KGHSH and CDR2 LQKENI. The CDR3 sequence is CASSPKGLAGREQFF. CDR3 bases: TGTGCCAGCTCACCAAAAGGACTAGCGGGTCGGGAGCAGTTCTTC.

The chain is built from TRBV6-1 and TRBJ1-2; D not certain. The CDR3 sequence is 12 residues long. CDR1 and CDR2 (germline): MNHNS, SASEGT. Trimming pared 3 bases from V and 7 bases from J, leaving 9 bases between. Written as DNA, the CDR3 is TGTGCCAGCAGTGACAGGCCTGGTGGCTACACCTTC. This encodes CASSDRPGGYTF.